This T cell receptor (beta chain) was obtained from a study of shared clonotypes between healthy human individuals (dated by TCRdb to between 2020 and 2021). Context from the whole study: A couple of women and three men aged 18 to 49 years were included in the cohort. For each donor, CD4 naive and CD4 memory were each run on three plates, CD8 naive on two plates, and CD8 memory on one plate. The study deeply sequenced blood TCR repertoires of about 5 healthy adults to estimate repertoire size and the extent of clonotype sharing between individuals. Different laboratories and diverse techniques were used to prepare libraries and sequence TCR repertoires, to increase sequencing depth and limit assay-specific biases. Leukapheresis yielded between about 0.85 and 9.5 billion PBMCs per donor.

As regards this clone: No cognate antigen has been identified for it. The sample holds no much larger clone one base away, and base qualities are not on file. Other DNA sequences in this specimen translate into the identical CDR3.

The CDR1 and CDR2 encoded by the germline V gene are SGHTA and FQGNSA. Spanning cysteine to phenylalanine, the CDR3 consists of 12 amino acids. CDR3 DNA is the only sequence kept; it has 36 bases, read in frame from the first base. V is pared back by 3 bases and J by 8 bases, with 8 bases lying between the germline termini. Points the paper makes about the study in general: Even with the large sequencing depth, rarefaction of the sorted-subset datasets indicated that sequencing was incomplete. The small number of donors limited the genetic and exposure-history diversity represented. Sampling was restricted to blood, and TCR repertoires in tissues likely differ from the TCR repertoires found in blood. Higher generation probabilities were observed for clonotypes shared by all four sorted-subset donors than for non-shared clonotypes. Sharing across four donors was observed for about 5% of naive CD4, about 3.2% of naive CD8, over 2% of memory CD4, and around 0.4% of memory CD8 clonotypes. Estimated clonotype richness was generally larger for naive than for memory subsets. Pairwise subsampling indicated that sequencing depth was expected to affect the degree of clonotype sharing among donors.

The donors were healthy, HIV-negative adults with no recently reported acute infections or vaccinations. Every donor was a Caucasian adult residing in Nashville, Tennessee, USA. CD4+ T cells were enriched through magnetic negative selection, after which naive cells were positively selected on CD45RA and the remaining negative fraction served as the memory subset. Blood was collected by leukapheresis, and PBMCs were isolated by Ficoll-Histopaque density gradient centrifugation and then cryopreserved in liquid nitrogen vapor phase. Analytical flow cytometry was used to check the purity and quantity of every magnetically sorted T cell population. Genomic DNA was isolated from each sorted fraction and quantified by UV absorbance on a Nanodrop 2000c. Using the deep immunoSEQ assay, multiplex PCR amplified TCR CDR3 regions from genomic DNA. For each cell subset, the extracted genomic DNA was distributed evenly across all wells of several immunoSEQ 96-well plates, and each plate served as one replicate. For sorted subsets, about 220 ng of genomic DNA, equivalent to 25,000 to 35,000 T cell genomes, went into each replicate PCR. Purified libraries were measured with a Qubit 3.0 fluorometer, size-checked on a Bioanalyzer 2100, and measured again with the KAPA Library Quantification kit. Every immunoSEQ 96-well plate was sequenced on a separate single-read 150-cycle Illumina NextSeq 550 flow cell. Per the source publication's procedure: Because the immunoSEQ output included only junctional sequences and no quality scores, the filtering could not be the same as the filtering used for full-length reads. Sequences were annotated with PyIR, a Python wrapper for IgBLAST v1.9, and V/J genes and CDR3 were assigned using IMGT germline references. Reads were removed for weak V/J assignments (E-value above 1e-6), missing CDR3, stop codons, out-of-frame junctions, or ambiguous translated residues. V3J clonotypes were defined as sequences sharing an identical inferred V gene, J gene, and CDR3 amino acid sequence. Percentage overlap between repertoires was calculated by dividing the number of shared unique clonotypes by the size of the smaller repertoire. Three approaches were used to assess repertoire richness: RTK rarefaction, the Chao1 estimator, and Recon v2.1 estimates of unobserved clonotypes. Generation probabilities were computed with OLGA for all TCRbeta clonotypes obtained by the gDNA method from a handful of donors. TCRdb obtained this table from immuneACCESS and retained in-frame rearrangements with V and J assigned. These tables miss some clones; where compared with another copy, unresolved V genes account for less than half of the shortfall, and the remainder is unexplained. That table gives V, J and clone size, and the DNA gave D and trimming. Within this sample are roughly 2.6 million clones, with around nine tenths of them counted one time only. The ten largest clones take up around 0.15% of the sample.

This TCR was recovered from a man between 18 and 29 years old in good health. The material sequenced was naive CD4+ T cells sorted from blood. The sample's cell subset or site label is to be understood as: CD45RA+ positively selected. The chain joins TRBV7-2 to TRBJ2-1, with the D segment identity uncertain. The DNA is TGTGCCAGCAGCTTGGCCGGGTATGAGCAGTTCTTC. This translates into CASSLAGYEQFF.